Presented here are 20 T cell receptor beta chains from one specimen sequenced in a study of CD4+ T cells in melanoma. Method: immunoSEQ multiplex PCR; TCRdb's copy keeps in-frame clones and lacks some. The table includes more than 90,000 clones, roughly 90% detected once. Material for sequencing was peripheral blood. The receptors were gathered from a human donor with melanoma.

CDR3 nucleotides: TGCAGTGCTCGGCGACAGGGAGGGTTTTTT. Amino acids: CSARRQGGFF. The chain uses TRBV20-1 and TRBJ1-4; 7 positions agree with TRBD1. The CDR3 spans 10 residues. Germline-derived CDR1 and CDR2 are DFQATT and SNEGSKA (reference sequence). Losses at the gene ends were 5 bases for V and 16 bases for J; bases not matched to a gene: 7.

The rearrangement joins TRBV27 to TRBJ1-4; the match to TRBD1 covers 9 bases. The germline CDR1 and CDR2 sequences are MNHEY and SMNVEV (reference sequence). Trimming took 4 bases from V and 8 from J; bases not matched to a gene: 2. The length of the CDR3 is 13 residues. This chain's CDR3 is CASSWTGDEKLFF. In DNA, the CDR3 is TGTGCCAGCAGTTGGACAGGGGACGAAAAACTGTTTTTT.

This clone was seen only once. V is TRBV5-4 and J is TRBJ2-7; TRBD1 matches at 11 bases. The CDR3 loop spans 13 amino acids. V shed 1 base, J shed 10 bases, and the junction held 4 bases outside the gene matches. Germline V gene data show CDR1 as SGHNT and CDR2 as YYREEE (reference sequence). In DNA, the CDR3 is TGTGCCAGCAGCTTGAGGGACAGGGGGGAACAGTACTTC. Its translation is CASSLRDRGEQYF. The full variable domain, its missing parts supplied by reference TRBV5-4 and TRBJ2-7, is ETGVTQSPTHLIKTRGQQVTLRCSSQSGHNTVSWYQQALGQGPQFIFQYYREEENGRGNFPPRFSGLQFPNYSSELNVNALELDDSALYLCASSLRDRGEQYFGPGTRLTVT.

V and J are TRBV5-1 and TRBJ2-7; 12 positions agree with TRBD2. V trimming: 4 bases; J trimming: 4 bases; junction bases outside the gene matches: 6. Germline V gives CDR1 SGHRS, CDR2 YFSETQ. The CDR3 runs to 15 residues. The CDR3 here is CASSPSGGASYEQYF. As DNA, the CDR3 is TGCGCCAGCAGCCCTAGCGGGGGGGCATCGTACGAGCAGTACTTC.

This clone was picked up a small number of times. This sequence joins TRBV2 and TRBJ2-7, with D possibly being TRBD1 (6 bases). The V end lost 7 bases, the J end lost 6 bases, and 13 bases lay between the germline ends. The CDR3 runs to 12 residues. Germline CDR1 reads SNHLY; CDR2 reads FYNNEI. The chain's CDR3 is CASTPRGGEQYF. In DNA, the CDR3 is TGTGCCAGCACTCCCAGGGGTGGCGAGCAGTACTTC.

This clone came up once. The gene calls are TRBV5-4 and TRBJ2-5, with D possibly matching TRBD2 (7 bases). V gave up 4 bases and J gave up 4 bases, with 17 bases separating them. Germline V gives CDR1 SGHNT, CDR2 YYREEE (reference sequence). The CDR3 is 15 amino acids. DNA for the CDR3: TGTGCCAGCAGCATGAGGTTAGGGGGGGGAGAGACCCAGTACTTC. Encoded protein: CASSMRLGGGETQYF.

CDR3 region: CASSPPSTDNYGYTF. In DNA, the CDR3 is TGTGCCAGCTCACCACCGAGTACAGATAACTATGGCTACACCTTC. The J gene is TRBJ1-2, the V gene TRBV18; D call uncertain. Germline V gene data show CDR1 as KGHSH and CDR2 as LQKENI. The CDR3 spans 15 residues. V lost 0 bases to trimming and J lost 1 base, with 9 bases between them.

As DNA, the CDR3 is TGTGCCAGCAGCCAGGGCTCCAGCACTAACTATGGCTACACCTTC. This sequence encodes CASSQGSSTNYGYTF. The chain recombines TRBV7-9 with TRBJ1-2; D might be TRBD1 (5 bases). CDR3 size: 15 residues. Germline loops: CDR1 SEHNR, CDR2 FQNEAQ (reference sequence). V shed 5 bases and J shed 0 bases, with 13 bases lying between them.

The genes are TRBV28 and TRBJ1-5, with 7 bases identical to TRBD1. Germline CDR1 MDHEN, CDR2 SYDVKM. CDR3 size: 14 residues. The ends lost 4 bases at V and 5 bases at J; junction bases unmatched: 5. CDR3 sequence: CASSSGQGDQPQHF. The CDR3 DNA follows: TGTGCCAGCAGTTCGGGGCAGGGGGATCAGCCCCAGCATTTT. Variable domain in full (rest from reference TRBV28 and TRBJ1-5): DVKVTQSSRYLVKRTGEKVFLECVQDMDHENMFWYRQDPGLGLRLIYFSYDVKMKEKGDIPEGYSVSREKKERFSLILESASTNQTSMYLCASSSGQGDQPQHFGDGTRLSIL.

The CDR3, as DNA: TGTGCCAGCAGCGCCACCGGGACAGGGACCTCGTATGGCTACACCTTC. It yields the protein CASSATGTGTSYGYTF. V usage is TRBV7-8 and J usage is TRBJ1-2; 9 nucleotides agree with TRBD1. The CDR3 is made up of 16 amino acids. Germline V gives CDR1 SGHVS, CDR2 FQNEAQ. V shed 5 bases and J 5 bases; nucleotides not matched to a gene: 12.

V gene TRBV5-8 combines with J gene TRBJ2-2; maybe TRBD1 (6 bases). This CDR3 has 15 residues. Germline CDR1 and CDR2: SGHTS and YDEGEE. Between the trimmed V and J ends, which lost 1 base and 4 bases, there was a span of 11 bases. Here the CDR3 reads CASSLIHRVTGELFF. The CDR3 DNA sequence: TGTGCCAGCAGCTTGATCCACAGGGTCACCGGGGAGCTGTTTTTT.

The V call is TRBV6-5, the J call TRBJ2-5, with 7 bases that match TRBD2. Germline V lookup: CDR1 MNHEY, CDR2 SVGAGI. Unmatched junction bases numbered 6, after V lost 6 bases and J lost 5 bases. The length of the CDR3 is 13 residues. CDR3 in amino acids: CASSLRGWETQYF. The DNA of the CDR3 is TGTGCCAGCAGCCTGCGGGGGTGGGAGACCCAGTACTTC.

The J gene is TRBJ2-5, the V gene TRBV9; 7 nucleotides line up with TRBD2. J gave up 1 base and V 4 bases, and 7 bases lay outside the gene matches. The CDR3 loop spans 15 amino acids. Germline V gene lookup returns CDR1 SGDLS and CDR2 YYNGEE. The CDR3 bases are TGTGCCAGCAGCACGGCTAGCGGAGGCCAAGAGACCCAGTACTTC. This encodes CASSTASGGQETQYF.

The chain employs TRBV5-1 and TRBJ2-2, with 9 bases that match TRBD1. Looked up from germline, CDR1 is SGHRS and CDR2 is YFSETQ. The CDR3 is 16 amino acids. Unmatched junction bases numbered 7, after V lost 0 bases and J lost 7 bases. CDR3 amino acids: CASSLDGTGKNGELFF. CDR3 DNA: TGCGCCAGCAGCTTGGACGGGACAGGGAAAAACGGGGAGCTGTTTTTT.

The gene calls are TRBV7-8 and TRBJ2-7; TRBD2 matches at 11 bases. V shed 10 bases, J shed 4 bases, and the junction held 12 bases outside the gene matches. The CDR3 sequence is 15 residues long. In germline, CDR1 is SGHVS, CDR2 FQNEAQ. The CDR3 nucleotides read TGTGCCACCAGACGGTACACTAGCGGGAGTTACGAGCAGTACTTC. This translates into CATRRYTSGSYEQYF.

V usage is TRBV5-6 and J usage is TRBJ2-7; 11 nucleotides align to TRBD1. V was clipped by 5 bases and J by 4 bases; unmatched bases: 5. Germline V gene sequence: CDR1 SGHDT, CDR2 YYEEEE. The CDR3 extends over 14 amino acids. CDR3 sequence (DNA): TGTGCCAGCAGGAAGGGGACAGGGGGTTACGAGCAGTACTTC. This translates into CASRKGTGGYEQYF.

There are a few counts of this clone. J is TRBJ1-1 and V is TRBV18, with D unclear. Trimming stripped 2 bases from V and 6 bases from J, with 16 bases between. The CDR3 has 15 residues. The germline V gene has CDR1 KGHSH and CDR2 LQKENI. This CDR3 is CASSPFPGGRAEAFF. DNA for the CDR3: TGTGCCAGCTCACCATTCCCAGGAGGAAGGGCTGAAGCTTTCTTT.

The rearrangement joins TRBV9 to TRBJ2-3; 7 bases line up with TRBD1. The germline V gene encodes CDR1 SGDLS and CDR2 YYNGEE. The CDR3 contains 13 residues. V shed 5 bases and J 3 bases; nucleotides not matched to a gene: 3. CDR3 DNA sequence: TGTGCCAGCAGAGGGGGCCGGACAGATACGCAGTATTTT. Translated: CASRGGRTDTQYF.

This clone was observed once. The rearrangement links TRBV28 to TRBJ2-1; D may be TRBD2 (6 bases). The CDR3 contains 14 residues. With 5 bases removed from V and 4 bases from J, the gap between germline ends came to 12 bases. From germline, CDR1 is MDHEN and CDR2 SYDVKM. The DNA of the CDR3 is TGTGCCAGCAGTAGCGGAGGGTCGTACAATGAGCAGTTCTTC. It specifies CASSSGGSYNEQFF. The complete variable domain, with remaining parts taken from reference TRBV28 and TRBJ2-1, reads DVKVTQSSRYLVKRTGEKVFLECVQDMDHENMFWYRQDPGLGLRLIYFSYDVKMKEKGDIPEGYSVSREKKERFSLILESASTNQTSMYLCASSSGGSYNEQFFGPGTRLTVL.

The gene calls are TRBV5-1 and TRBJ1-6; D is uncertain. There are 15 residues in the CDR3. V gave up 0 bases and J gave up 8 bases, with 12 bases separating them. CDR1 is SGHRS and CDR2 is YFSETQ in the germline V gene. The CDR3 region is CASSLGRVLDSPLHF. CDR3 in DNA: TGCGCCAGCAGCTTGGGTAGGGTATTGGATTCACCCCTCCACTTT.